The present entry profiles one TCR beta chain with its context. The germline V gene encodes CDR1 SGHRS and CDR2 YFSETQ. The CDR3 is 15 amino acids. With 7 bases clipped from V and 0 bases from J, the junction kept 7 bases outside the gene matches. The data belong to a study of T cells after somatic rescue of genetic block. Data came from immunoSEQ multiplex PCR; TCRdb stores just in-frame clones and leaves some out. The table lists 68,000 or so clones, around 90% of them singletons, with 2.9% in the top ten. Sequenced input: peripheral blood mononuclear cells (PBMCs). This clonotype was obtained from a middle-aged man. This rearrangement joins TRBV5-1 to TRBJ2-1, with 7 bases lining up with TRBD1. The CDR3 reads CASCLGQSSYNEQFF. The DNA of the CDR3 is TGCGCCAGCTGCCTGGGACAGAGCTCCTACAATGAGCAGTTCTTC.